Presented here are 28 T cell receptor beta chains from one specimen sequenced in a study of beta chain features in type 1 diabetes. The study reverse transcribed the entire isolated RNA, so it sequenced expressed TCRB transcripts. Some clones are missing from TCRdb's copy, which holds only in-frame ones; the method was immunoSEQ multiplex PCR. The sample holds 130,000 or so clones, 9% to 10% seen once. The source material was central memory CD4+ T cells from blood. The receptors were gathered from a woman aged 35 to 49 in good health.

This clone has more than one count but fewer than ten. The CDR3 here is CASSATTGLAGEQYF. The CDR3 DNA is TGTGCCAGCAGTGCTACAACGGGACTAGCAGGCGAGCAGTACTTC. The chain couples TRBV9 to TRBJ2-7, with TRBD2 matching 9 bases. The CDR3 contains 15 residues. V lost 5 bases and J lost 6; bases outside the gene matches: 12. CDR1 SGDLS and CDR2 YYNGEE come from the germline V gene. The full variable domain, its missing parts supplied by reference TRBV9 and TRBJ2-7, is DSGVTQTPKHLITATGQRVTLRCSPRSGDLSVYWYQQSLDQGLQFLIQYYNGEERAKGNILERFSAQQFPDLHSELNLSSLELGDSALYFCASSATTGLAGEQYFGPGTRLTVT.

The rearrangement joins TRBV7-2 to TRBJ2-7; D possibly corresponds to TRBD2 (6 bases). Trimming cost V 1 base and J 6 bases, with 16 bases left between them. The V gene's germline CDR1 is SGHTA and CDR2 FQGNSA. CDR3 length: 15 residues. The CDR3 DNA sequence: TGTGCCAGCAGCTTAGGTGGGGCTAGCGTTCCCGAGCAGTACTTC. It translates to CASSLGGASVPEQYF. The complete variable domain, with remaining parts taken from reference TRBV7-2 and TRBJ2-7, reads GAGVSQSPSNKVTEKGKDVELRCDPISGHTALYWYRQSLGQGLEFLIYFQGNSAPDKSGLPSDRFSAERTGGSVSTLTIQRTQQEDSAVYLCASSLGGASVPEQYFGPGTRLTVT.

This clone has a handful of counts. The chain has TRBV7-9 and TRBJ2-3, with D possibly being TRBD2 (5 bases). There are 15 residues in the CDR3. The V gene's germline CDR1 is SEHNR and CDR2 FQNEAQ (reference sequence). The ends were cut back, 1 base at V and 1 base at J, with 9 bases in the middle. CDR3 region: CASSLDVGGTDTQYF. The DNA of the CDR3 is TGTGCCAGCAGCTTAGATGTCGGGGGCACAGATACGCAGTATTTT.

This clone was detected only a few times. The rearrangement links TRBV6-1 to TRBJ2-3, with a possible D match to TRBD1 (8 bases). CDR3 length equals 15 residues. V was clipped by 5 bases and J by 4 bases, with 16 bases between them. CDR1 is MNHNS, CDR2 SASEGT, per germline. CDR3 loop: CASSTRTGRADTQYF. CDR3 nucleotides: TGTGCCAGCAGTACTCGGACAGGGAGGGCAGATACGCAGTATTTT.

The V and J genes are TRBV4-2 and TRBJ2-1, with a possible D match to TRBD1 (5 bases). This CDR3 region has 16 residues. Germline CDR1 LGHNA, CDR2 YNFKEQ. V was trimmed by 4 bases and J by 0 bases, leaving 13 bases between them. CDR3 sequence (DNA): TGTGCCAGCAGCCCAAGCGTAGGGGCCTCCTACAATGAGCAGTTCTTC. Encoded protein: CASSPSVGASYNEQFF.

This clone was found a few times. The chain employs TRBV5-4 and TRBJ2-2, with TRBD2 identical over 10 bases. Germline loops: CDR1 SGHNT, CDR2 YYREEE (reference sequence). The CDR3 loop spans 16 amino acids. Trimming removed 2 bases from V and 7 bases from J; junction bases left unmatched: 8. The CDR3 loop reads CASSLRTSGFVGELFF. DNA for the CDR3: TGTGCCAGCAGCTTAAGGACTAGCGGTTTCGTCGGGGAGCTGTTTTTT.

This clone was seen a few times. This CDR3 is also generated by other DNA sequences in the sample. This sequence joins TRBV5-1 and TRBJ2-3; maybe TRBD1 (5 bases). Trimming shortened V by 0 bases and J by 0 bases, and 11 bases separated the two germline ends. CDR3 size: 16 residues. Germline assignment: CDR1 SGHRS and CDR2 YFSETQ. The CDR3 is CASSLADSPSTDTQYF. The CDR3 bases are TGCGCCAGCAGCTTGGCAGACAGTCCTAGCACAGATACGCAGTATTTT.

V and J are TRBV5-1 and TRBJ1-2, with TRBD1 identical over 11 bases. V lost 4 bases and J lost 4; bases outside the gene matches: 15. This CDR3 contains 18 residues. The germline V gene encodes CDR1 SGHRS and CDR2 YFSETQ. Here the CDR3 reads CASSQRRDRGVMGYGYTF. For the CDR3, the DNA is TGCGCCAGCAGCCAGCGCCGGGACAGGGGGGTTATGGGCTATGGCTACACCTTC.

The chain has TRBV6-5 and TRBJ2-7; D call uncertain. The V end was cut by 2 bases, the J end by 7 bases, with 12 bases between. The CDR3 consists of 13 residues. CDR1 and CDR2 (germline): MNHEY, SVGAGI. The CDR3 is CASSYGAAQEQYF. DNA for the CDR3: TGTGCCAGCAGTTACGGAGCCGCTCAAGAGCAGTACTTC.

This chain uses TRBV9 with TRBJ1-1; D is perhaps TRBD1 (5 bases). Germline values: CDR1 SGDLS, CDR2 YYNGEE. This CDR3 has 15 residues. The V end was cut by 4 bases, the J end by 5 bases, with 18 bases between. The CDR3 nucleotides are TGTGCCAGCAGCTTTCATTGGGGGGGTAATACTGAAGCTTTCTTT. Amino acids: CASSFHWGGNTEAFF.

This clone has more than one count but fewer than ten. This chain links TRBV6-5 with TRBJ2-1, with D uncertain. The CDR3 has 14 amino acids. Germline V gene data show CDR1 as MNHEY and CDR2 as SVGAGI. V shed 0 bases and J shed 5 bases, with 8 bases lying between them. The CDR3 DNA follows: TGTGCCAGCAGTTACTCGTTACAGCACAATGAGCAGTTCTTC. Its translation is CASSYSLQHNEQFF.

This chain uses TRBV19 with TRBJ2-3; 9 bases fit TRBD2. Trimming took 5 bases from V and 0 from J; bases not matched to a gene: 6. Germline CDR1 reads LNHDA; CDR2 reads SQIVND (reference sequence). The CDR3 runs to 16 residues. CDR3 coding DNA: TGTGCCAGTAGTCCCTCTAGCGGGGCTAGCACAGATACGCAGTATTTT. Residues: CASSPSSGASTDTQYF.

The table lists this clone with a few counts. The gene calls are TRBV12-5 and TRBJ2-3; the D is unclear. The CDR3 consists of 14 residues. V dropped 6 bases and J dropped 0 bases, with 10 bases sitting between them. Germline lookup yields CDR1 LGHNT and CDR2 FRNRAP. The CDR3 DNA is TGTGCTAGTGGCCTTGAAACTAGCACAGATACGCAGTATTTT. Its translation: CASGLETSTDTQYF.

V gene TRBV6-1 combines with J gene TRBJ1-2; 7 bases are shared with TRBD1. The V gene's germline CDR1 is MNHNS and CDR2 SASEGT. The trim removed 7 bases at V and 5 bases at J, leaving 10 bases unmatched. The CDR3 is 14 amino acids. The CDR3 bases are TGTGCCAGCAATAACCGGGGACAGATATATGGCTACACCTTC. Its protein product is CASNNRGQIYGYTF.

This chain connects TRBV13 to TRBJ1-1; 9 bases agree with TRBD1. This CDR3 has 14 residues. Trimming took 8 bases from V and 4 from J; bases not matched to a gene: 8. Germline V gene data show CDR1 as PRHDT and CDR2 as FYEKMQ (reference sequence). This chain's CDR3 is CASGRTGEATEAFF. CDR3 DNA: TGTGCCAGCGGCCGGACAGGGGAGGCCACTGAAGCTTTCTTT.

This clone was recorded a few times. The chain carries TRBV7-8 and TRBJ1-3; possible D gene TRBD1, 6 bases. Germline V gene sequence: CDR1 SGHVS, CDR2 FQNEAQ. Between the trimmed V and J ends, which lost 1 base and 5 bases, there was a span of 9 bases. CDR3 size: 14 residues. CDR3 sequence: CASSLGGQRNTIYF. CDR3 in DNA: TGTGCCAGCAGCTTAGGCGGACAGAGAAACACCATATATTTT.

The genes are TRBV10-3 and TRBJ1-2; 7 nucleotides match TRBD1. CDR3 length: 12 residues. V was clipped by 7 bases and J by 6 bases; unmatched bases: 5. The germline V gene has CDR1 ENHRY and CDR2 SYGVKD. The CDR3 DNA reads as TGTGCCATCACCGACGACAGGGATGGCTACACCTTC. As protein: CAITDDRDGYTF.

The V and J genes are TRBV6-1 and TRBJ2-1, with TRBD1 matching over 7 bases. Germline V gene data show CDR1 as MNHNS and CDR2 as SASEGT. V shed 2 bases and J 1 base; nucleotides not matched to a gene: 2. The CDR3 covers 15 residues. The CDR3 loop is CASSETGVSYNEQFF. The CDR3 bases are TGTGCCAGCAGTGAAACAGGGGTTTCCTACAATGAGCAGTTCTTC.

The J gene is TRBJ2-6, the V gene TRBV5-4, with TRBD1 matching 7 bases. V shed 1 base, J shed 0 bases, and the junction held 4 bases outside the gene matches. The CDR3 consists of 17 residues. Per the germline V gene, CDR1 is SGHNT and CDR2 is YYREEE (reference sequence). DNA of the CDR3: TGTGCCAGCAGCTTGCCAACAGGGGCCTCTGGGGCCAACGTCCTGACTTTC. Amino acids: CASSLPTGASGANVLTF.

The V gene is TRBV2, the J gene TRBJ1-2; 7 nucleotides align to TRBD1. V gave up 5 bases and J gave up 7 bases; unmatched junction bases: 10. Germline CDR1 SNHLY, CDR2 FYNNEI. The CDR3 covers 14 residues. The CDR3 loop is CASSSRQGPVGYTF. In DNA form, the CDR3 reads TGTGCCAGCAGTTCCCGACAGGGACCCGTTGGCTACACCTTC.

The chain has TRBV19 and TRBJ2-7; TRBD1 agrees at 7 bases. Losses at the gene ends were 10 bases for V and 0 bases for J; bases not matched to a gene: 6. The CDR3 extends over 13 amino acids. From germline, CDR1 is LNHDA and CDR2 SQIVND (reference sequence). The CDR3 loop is CATRTGNSYEQYF. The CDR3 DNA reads TGTGCCACTAGGACAGGAAACTCCTACGAGCAGTACTTC.

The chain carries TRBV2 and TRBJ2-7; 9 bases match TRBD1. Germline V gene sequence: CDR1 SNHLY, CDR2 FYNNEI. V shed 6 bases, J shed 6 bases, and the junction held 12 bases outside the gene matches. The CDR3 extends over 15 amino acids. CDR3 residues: CASREEGTGSAEQYF. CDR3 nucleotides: TGTGCCAGCAGGGAGGAGGGGACAGGGAGCGCCGAGCAGTACTTC.

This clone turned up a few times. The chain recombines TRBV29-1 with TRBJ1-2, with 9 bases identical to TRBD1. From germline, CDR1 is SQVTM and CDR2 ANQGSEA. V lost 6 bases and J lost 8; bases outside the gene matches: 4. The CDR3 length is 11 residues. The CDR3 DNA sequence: TGCAGCGTACAGGGGGCGCAAGGCTACACCTTC. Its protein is CSVQGAQGYTF.

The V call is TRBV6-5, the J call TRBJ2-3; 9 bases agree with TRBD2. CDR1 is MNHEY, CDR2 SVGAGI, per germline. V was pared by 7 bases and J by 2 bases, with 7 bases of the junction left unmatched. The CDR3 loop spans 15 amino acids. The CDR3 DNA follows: TGTGCCAGCAAAAGGGGACTAGCTTCCACAGATACGCAGTATTTT. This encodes CASKRGLASTDTQYF.

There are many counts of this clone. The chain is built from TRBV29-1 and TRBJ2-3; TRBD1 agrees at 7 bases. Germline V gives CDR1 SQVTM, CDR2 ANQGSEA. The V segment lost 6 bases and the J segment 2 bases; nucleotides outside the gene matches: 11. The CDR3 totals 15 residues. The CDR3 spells CSVVTQGNPTDTQYF. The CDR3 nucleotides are TGCAGCGTGGTTACACAGGGGAACCCCACAGATACGCAGTATTTT.

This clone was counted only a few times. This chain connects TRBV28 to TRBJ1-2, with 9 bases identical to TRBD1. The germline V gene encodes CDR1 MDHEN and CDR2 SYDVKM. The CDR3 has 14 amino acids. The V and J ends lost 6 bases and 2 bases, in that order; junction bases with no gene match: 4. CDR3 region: CASRAGTGNYGYTF. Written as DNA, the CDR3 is TGTGCCAGCAGAGCCGGGACAGGGAACTATGGCTACACCTTC.

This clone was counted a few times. The CDR3 protein is CASSVGADPSAEAFF. In DNA form, the CDR3 reads TGTGCCAGCAGCGTAGGAGCGGACCCCTCGGCTGAAGCTTTCTTT. The J gene is TRBJ1-1, the V gene TRBV9, with unresolved D. CDR1 is SGDLS, CDR2 YYNGEE, per germline. The CDR3 covers 15 residues. V gave up 0 bases and J gave up 6 bases, with 15 bases separating them.

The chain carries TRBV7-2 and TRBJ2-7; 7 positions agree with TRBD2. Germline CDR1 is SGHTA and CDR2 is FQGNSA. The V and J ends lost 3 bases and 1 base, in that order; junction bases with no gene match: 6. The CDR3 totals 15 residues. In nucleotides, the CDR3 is TGTGCCAGCAGCTTTGGGGAGGGGAGTTCCTACGAGCAGTACTTC. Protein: CASSFGEGSSYEQYF.